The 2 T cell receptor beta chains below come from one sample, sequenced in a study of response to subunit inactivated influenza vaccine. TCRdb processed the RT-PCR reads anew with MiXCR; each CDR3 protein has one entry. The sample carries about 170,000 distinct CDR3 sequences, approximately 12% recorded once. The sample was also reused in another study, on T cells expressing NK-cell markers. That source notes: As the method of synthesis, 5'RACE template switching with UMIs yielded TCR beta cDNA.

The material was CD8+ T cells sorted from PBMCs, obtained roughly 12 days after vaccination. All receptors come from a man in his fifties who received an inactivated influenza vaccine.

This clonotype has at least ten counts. CDR3 coding DNA: TGTGCCAGCAGCCGTGGGACTAGCGGGAGTTCCTACAATGAGCAGTTCTTC. Encoded protein: CASSRGTSGSSYNEQFF. The rearrangement links TRBV5-6 to TRBJ2-1; 14 bases are shared with TRBD2. The germline V gene has CDR1 SGHDT and CDR2 YYEEEE. The CDR3 runs to 17 residues. Unmatched junction bases numbered 4, after V lost 4 bases and J lost 1 base.

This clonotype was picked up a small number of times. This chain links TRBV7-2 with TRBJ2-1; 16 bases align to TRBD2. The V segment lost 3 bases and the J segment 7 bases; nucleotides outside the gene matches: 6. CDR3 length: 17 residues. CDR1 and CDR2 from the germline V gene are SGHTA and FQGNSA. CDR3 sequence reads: CASSLGLAGGPRNEQFF. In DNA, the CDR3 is TGTGCCAGCAGCTTGGGACTAGCGGGGGGGCCTAGGAATGAGCAGTTCTTC.